This TCR beta chain was captured by sequencing in a study of blood T cell repertoires in COVID-19. Study-wide context: Collection of acute and convalescent COVID-19 samples took place in the United States, Italy and Spain.

The recovered donors of Cohort 3 showed two negative PCRs, clearance, or symptom resolution. Trimming at V came to 5 bases and at J to 4 bases, leaving 4 bases not matched to a gene. Per germline, CDR1 LNHDA and CDR2 SQIVND (reference sequence). The CDR3 contains 13 residues. Sequencing was performed with immunoSEQ multiplex PCR; in TCRdb, only in-frame clones are kept and a portion is missing. The data contain about 440,000 clones, 90% of them singletons. The sequenced sample consisted of PBMCs or T cells enriched from blood (not recorded which). This chain joins TRBV19 and TRBJ1-1, with 7 bases aligning to TRBD1. This TCR was sampled from a man aged 18 to 30 who had recovered from COVID-19. CDR3 nucleotides: TGTGCCAGTAGTGTTACAGGGGTCACTGAAGCTTTCTTT. It is translated as CASSVTGVTEAFF.